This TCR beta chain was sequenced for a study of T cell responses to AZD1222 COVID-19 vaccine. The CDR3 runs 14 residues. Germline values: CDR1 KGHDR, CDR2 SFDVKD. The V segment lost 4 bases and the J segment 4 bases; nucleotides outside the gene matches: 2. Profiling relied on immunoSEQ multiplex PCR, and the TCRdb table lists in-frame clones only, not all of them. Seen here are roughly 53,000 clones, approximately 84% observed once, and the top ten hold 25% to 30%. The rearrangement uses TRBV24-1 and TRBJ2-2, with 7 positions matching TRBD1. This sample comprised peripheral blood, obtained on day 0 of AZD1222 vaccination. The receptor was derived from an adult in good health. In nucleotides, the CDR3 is TGTGCCACCAGTGAGACAGGGACCACCGGGGAGCTGTTTTTT. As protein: CATSETGTTGELFF.